Listed below are T cell receptor beta chains from one sample, sequenced in a study of PD-1 blockade in classical Hodgkin lymphoma. Profiled with immunoSEQ multiplex PCR; TCRdb holds only in-frame clones, not every one. The table shows fewer than 100,000 clones, with around nine tenths occurring only once. The input for sequencing was peripheral blood mononuclear cells (PBMCs), taken at baseline. The origin of the receptors is a human donor with classical Hodgkin lymphoma. Each CDR3 is given with its conserved first and last residue. The D gene is left open where the match is weak. Clone size, where shown, is once, few, many, or a class for clones that have expanded.

V gene	J gene	D gene	clone size	CDR3 length	CDR3 protein	CDR3 DNA
TRBV7-2	TRBJ1-3	.	.	13	CASGQNSGNTIYF	TGTGCCAGCGGACAGAACTCTGGAAACACCATATATTTT
TRBV6-5	TRBJ2-2	.	.	15	CASSRDAANTGELFF	TGTGCCAGCAGTCGGGATGCAGCCAACACCGGGGAGCTGTTTTTT
TRBV5-1	TRBJ2-1	.	.	15	CASSPAGPPYNEQFF	TGCGCCAGCAGTCCGGCGGGCCCGCCCTACAATGAGCAGTTCTTC
TRBV29-1	TRBJ1-1	TRBD1	.	15	CSVRRGDRGNTEAFF	TGCAGCGTTCGGAGGGGGGACAGGGGTAACACTGAAGCTTTCTTT
TRBV11-1	TRBJ2-1	.	.	17	CASSLARHKPSYNEQFF	TGTGCCAGCAGCTTAGCGCGTCACAAACCTTCCTACAATGAGCAGTTCTTC
TRBV28	TRBJ2-5	.	.	16	CASSFQIGEGRETQYF	TGTGCCAGCAGTTTTCAGATTGGTGAGGGCCGGGAGACCCAGTACTTC
TRBV7-6	TRBJ2-1	TRBD2	once	17	CASSKEGLADPYNEQFF	TGTGCCAGCAGCAAAGAGGGACTAGCCGATCCTTACAATGAGCAGTTCTTC
TRBV11-2	TRBJ2-2	.	.	13	CASRLGLTGELFF	TGTGCCAGCAGATTGGGGTTGACCGGGGAGCTGTTTTTT
TRBV5-4	TRBJ2-2	.	.	13	CASSLDSTGELFF	TGTGCCAGCAGCTTAGATAGCACCGGGGAGCTGTTTTTT
TRBV5-1	TRBJ2-1	.	few	13	CASSGGGLAEQFF	TGCGCCAGCAGCGGGGGCGGACTCGCTGAGCAGTTCTTC
TRBV5-6	TRBJ2-7	TRBD1	.	14	CASSLDRGAYEQYF	TGTGCCAGCAGCTTGGACAGGGGAGCCTACGAGCAGTACTTC
TRBV2	TRBJ1-5	.	.	14	CASSEMSTHQPQHF	TGTGCCAGCAGTGAAATGTCGACCCATCAGCCCCAGCATTTT
TRBV4-3	TRBJ2-7	.	.	14	CASSQVGSSYEQYF	TGCGCCAGCAGCCAAGTGGGGAGCTCCTACGAGCAGTACTTC
TRBV15	TRBJ2-2	.	.	15	CATSRSGENTGELFF	TGTGCCACCAGCAGATCCGGGGAGAACACCGGGGAGCTGTTTTTT
TRBV30	TRBJ1-4	.	.	13	CAWSEDSNEKLFF	TGTGCCTGGAGCGAGGACAGTAATGAAAAACTGTTTTTT
TRBV7-2	TRBJ2-1	TRBD2	.	15	CASSSGLAYYNEQFF	TGTGCCAGCAGCTCGGGACTAGCGTACTACAATGAGCAGTTCTTC
TRBV5-1	TRBJ2-1	.	.	15	CASSLAASSYNEQFF	TGCGCCAGCAGCTTAGCGGCCAGCTCCTACAATGAGCAGTTCTTC
TRBV30	TRBJ2-6	TRBD1	.	13	CAGDSSGANVLTF	TGTGCCGGGGACAGCTCTGGGGCCAACGTCCTGACTTTC
TRBV10-1	TRBJ2-3	TRBD1	.	19	CASSPLPGTGRFSTDTQYF	TGCGCCAGCAGCCCCCTCCCCGGGACAGGGCGCTTTAGCACAGATACGCAGTATTTT
TRBV6-5	TRBJ2-7	.	.	11	CASGGGFEQYF	TGTGCCAGCGGGGGCGGTTTCGAGCAGTACTTC
TRBV2	TRBJ1-5	TRBD1	.	15	CASSVDRGHYQPQHF	TGTGCCAGCAGTGTTGACAGGGGACACTATCAGCCCCAGCATTTT
TRBV29-1	TRBJ1-5	.	.	13	CSVTGEVNQPQHF	TGCAGCGTGACGGGGGAAGTCAATCAGCCCCAGCATTTT
TRBV6-1	TRBJ1-5	TRBD1	.	19	CASSAYYRGRSYSNQPQHF	TGTGCCAGCAGTGCCTACTACAGGGGTCGGAGTTATAGCAATCAGCCCCAGCATTTT
TRBV4-2	TRBJ2-1	TRBD1	.	16	CASRLNPGQGVNEQFF	TGTGCCAGCAGACTCAATCCGGGACAGGGGGTCAATGAGCAGTTCTTC
TRBV11-2	TRBJ2-5	.	few	15	CASSLESPESETQYF	TGTGCCAGCAGCTTAGAGAGCCCAGAGTCGGAGACCCAGTACTTC
TRBV4-1	TRBJ1-5	.	.	22	CASSLYPPWGGSKGPGNQPQHF	TGCGCCAGCAGCCTATACCCCCCGTGGGGAGGGTCTAAGGGGCCCGGCAATCAGCCCCAGCATTTT
TRBV5-6	TRBJ1-4	.	.	14	CASSLGGEDEKLFF	TGTGCCAGCAGCTTGGGTGGGGAGGATGAAAAACTGTTTTTT
TRBV5-1	TRBJ1-2	.	.	13	CASSAGAGIGYTF	TGCGCCAGCAGCGCGGGAGCAGGGATAGGCTACACCTTC
TRBV11-2	TRBJ2-3	TRBD2	once	17	CASSLFGLAGGQDTQYF	TGTGCCAGCAGCTTATTCGGTCTAGCGGGAGGGCAAGATACGCAGTATTTT
TRBV4-1	TRBJ1-5	.	.	17	CASSRWTELIRNQPQHF	TGCGCCAGCAGCCGCTGGACGGAACTGATTCGCAATCAGCCCCAGCATTTT
TRBV27	TRBJ2-3	.	.	16	CASSRVPTSIPDTQYF	TGTGCCAGCAGCCGCGTGCCTACTAGCATTCCAGATACGCAGTATTTT
TRBV5-4	TRBJ2-3	.	.	15	CASSTDAESTDTQYF	TGTGCCAGCAGTACCGACGCGGAGAGCACAGATACGCAGTATTTT
TRBV4-1	TRBJ1-1	.	.	14	CASSQLTVNTEAFF	TGCGCCAGCAGCCAACTAACTGTGAACACTGAAGCTTTCTTT
TRBV27	TRBJ2-3	.	.	15	CASSTEALITDTQYF	TGTGCCAGCAGTACCGAAGCGTTGATCACAGATACGCAGTATTTT
TRBV6-5	TRBJ2-1	.	.	16	CASSSPFGGPTDEQFF	TGTGCCAGCAGTTCCCCTTTTGGGGGACCCACAGATGAGCAGTTCTTC
TRBV6-5	TRBJ2-1	.	.	14	CASSDQNSINEQFF	TGTGCCAGCAGTGACCAGAACTCGATAAATGAGCAGTTCTTC
TRBV27	TRBJ2-3	.	.	14	CAAIGLANTDTQYF	TGTGCCGCAATTGGGCTAGCGAACACAGATACGCAGTATTTT
TRBV30	TRBJ2-4	.	once	14	CAWTLGAGKNIQYF	TGTGCCTGGACCCTCGGGGCAGGGAAAAACATTCAGTACTTC
TRBV28	TRBJ2-1	TRBD2	.	18	CASSFSPLRRGSYNEQFF	TGTGCCAGCAGTTTTTCCCCGCTTCGACGCGGGAGCTACAATGAGCAGTTCTTC
TRBV9	TRBJ2-7	TRBD1	.	15	CASSDRTGGSYEQYF	TGTGCCAGCAGCGATCGGACAGGGGGGTCCTACGAGCAGTACTTC
TRBV10-2	TRBJ2-7	.	.	14	CASLNVRDSYEQYF	TGCGCCAGCCTCAATGTGCGGGACTCCTACGAGCAGTACTTC
TRBV9	TRBJ1-2	TRBD1	.	16	CASSARGGTLGDGYTF	TGTGCCAGCAGCGCCCGAGGGGGCACCTTAGGGGATGGCTACACCTTC
TRBV18	TRBJ1-1	.	.	15	CASSPGQGPNTEAFF	TGTGCCAGCTCACCAGGGCAGGGGCCTAACACTGAAGCTTTCTTT
TRBV4-2	TRBJ2-3	.	once	15	CASSQDESRADTQYF	TGTGCCAGCAGCCAAGATGAGTCAAGGGCAGATACGCAGTATTTT
TRBV19	TRBJ1-5	TRBD1	once	15	CATRTRDSRNQPQHF	TGTGCCACACGGACCAGGGACAGTCGAAATCAGCCCCAGCATTTT
TRBV2	TRBJ2-5	.	.	17	CASTHWGRWGKRETQYF	TGTGCCAGCACACACTGGGGCCGTTGGGGGAAGAGGGAGACCCAGTACTTC
TRBV10-3	TRBJ2-7	.	.	12	CAISDQGYEQYF	TGTGCCATCAGTGATCAGGGCTACGAGCAGTACTTC
TRBV30	TRBJ1-5	.	.	12	CAWSVGGEPQHF	TGTGCCTGGAGTGTAGGAGGTGAGCCCCAGCATTTT
TRBV14	TRBJ2-2	.	.	13	CASSPLGPGELFF	TGTGCCAGCAGCCCATTGGGCCCCGGGGAGCTGTTTTTT